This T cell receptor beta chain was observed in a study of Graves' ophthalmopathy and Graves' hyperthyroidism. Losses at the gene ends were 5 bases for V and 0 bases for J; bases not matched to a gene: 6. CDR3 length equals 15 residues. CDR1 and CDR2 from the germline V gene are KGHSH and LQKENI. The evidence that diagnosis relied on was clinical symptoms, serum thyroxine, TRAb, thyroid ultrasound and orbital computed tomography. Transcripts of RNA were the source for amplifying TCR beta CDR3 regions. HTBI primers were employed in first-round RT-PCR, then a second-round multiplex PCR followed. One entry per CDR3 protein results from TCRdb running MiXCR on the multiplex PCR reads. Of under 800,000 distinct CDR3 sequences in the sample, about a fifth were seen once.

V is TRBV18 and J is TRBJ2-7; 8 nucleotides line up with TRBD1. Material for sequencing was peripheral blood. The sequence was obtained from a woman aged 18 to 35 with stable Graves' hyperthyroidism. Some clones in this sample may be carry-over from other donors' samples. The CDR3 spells CASSTGTGYSYEQYF. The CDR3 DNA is TGTGCCAGCTCAACCGGGACAGGTTACTCCTACGAGCAGTACTTC.